This T cell receptor (beta chain) stems from a study of technical replicates of blood from four donors. Here immunoSEQ multiplex PCR was the method, and the copy in TCRdb shows in-frame clones only, minus some. The data show 75,000 to 95,000 clones, 95% seen once. Per the germline V gene, CDR1 is LNHNV and CDR2 is YYDKDF (reference sequence). The length of the CDR3 is 15 residues. V shed 0 bases and J shed 6 bases, with 12 bases lying between them. The rearrangement links TRBV15 to TRBJ2-4; possibly TRBD2 for D (6 bases). The sequencing input was T cells isolated from PBMCs. The clonotype was recovered from a human donor in good health. CDR3 DNA sequence: TGTGCCACCAGCAGAGAGAGGGGCGGGGTAAACATTCAGTACTTC. This codes for CATSRERGGVNIQYF. Complete variable domain (other parts from reference TRBV15 and TRBJ2-4): DAMVIQNPRYQVTQFGKPVTLSCSQTLNHNVMYWYQQKSSQAPKLLFHYYDKDFNNEADTPDNFQSRRPNTSFCFLDIRSPGLGDTAMYLCATSRERGGVNIQYFGAGTRLSVL.